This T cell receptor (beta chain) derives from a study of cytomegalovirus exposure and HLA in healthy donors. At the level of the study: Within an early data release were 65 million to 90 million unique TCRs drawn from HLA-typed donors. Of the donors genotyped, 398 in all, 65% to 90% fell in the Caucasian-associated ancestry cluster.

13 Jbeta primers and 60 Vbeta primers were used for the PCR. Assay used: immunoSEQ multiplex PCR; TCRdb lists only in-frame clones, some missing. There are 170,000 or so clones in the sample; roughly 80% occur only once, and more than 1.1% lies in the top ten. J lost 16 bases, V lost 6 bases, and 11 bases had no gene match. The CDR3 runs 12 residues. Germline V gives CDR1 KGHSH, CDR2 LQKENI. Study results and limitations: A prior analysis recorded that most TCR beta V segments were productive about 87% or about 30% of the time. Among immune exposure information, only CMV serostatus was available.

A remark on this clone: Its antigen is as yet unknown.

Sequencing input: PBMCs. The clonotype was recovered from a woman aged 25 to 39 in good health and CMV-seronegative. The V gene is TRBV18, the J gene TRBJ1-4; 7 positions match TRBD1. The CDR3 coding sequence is TGTGCCAGCTCGTCCGAACAGGGGCCGAGGTTTTTT. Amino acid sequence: CASSSEQGPRFF.